This TCR beta chain was retrieved from a study of memory CD4+ T cells and cytomegalovirus serostatus. Study as a whole: Donors were healthy Belgian adults, 10 or so CMV seropositive and 24 seronegative.

Concerning this clone: The antigen remains undetermined.

Points from the study as a whole: Of around 160 reported CMV TCRbeta sequences, 55 to 80 were found in memory CD4+ repertoires.

The sort gate was single viable CD3+CD4+CD8-CD45RO+ cells for memory CD4+ T cells. The CDR3 contains 17 residues. Germline-derived CDR1 and CDR2 are SGHNT and YYREEE (reference sequence). After removal of 5 bases from V and 7 bases from J, the junction contained 14 bases not matched to a gene. In the source study's methods: After removing out-of-frame reads, under 2.5 million distinct TCRbeta sequences remained. The method was immunoSEQ multiplex PCR; TCRdb's version includes in-frame clones alone and lacks a portion of them. D and trimming were read from the DNA, whereas the V and J calls and clone size are those reported in that table. The repertoire has about 56,000 clones, about 80% of them found once; the top ten carry roughly 3%.

The chain is built from TRBV5-4 and TRBJ1-5, with TRBD1 matching over 11 bases. Sequencing input: memory CD4+ T cells from blood. This sequence was found in an adult in good health and CMV-seropositive. DNA for the CDR3: TGTGCCAGCAGTCTAGGGGGAGGACAGGGGGCAAGGCAGCCCCAGCATTTT. It specifies CASSLGGGQGARQPQHF.